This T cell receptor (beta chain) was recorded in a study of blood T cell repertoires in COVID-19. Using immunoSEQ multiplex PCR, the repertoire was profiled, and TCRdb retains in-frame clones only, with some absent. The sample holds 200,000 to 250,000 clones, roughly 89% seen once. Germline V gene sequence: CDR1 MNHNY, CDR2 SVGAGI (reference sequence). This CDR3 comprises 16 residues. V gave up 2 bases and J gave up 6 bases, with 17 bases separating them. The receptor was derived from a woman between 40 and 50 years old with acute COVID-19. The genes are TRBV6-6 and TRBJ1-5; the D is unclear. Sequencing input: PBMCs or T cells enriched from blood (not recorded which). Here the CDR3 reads CASSYANWVEGQPQHF. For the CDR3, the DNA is TGTGCCAGCAGTTACGCTAATTGGGTGGAGGGTCAGCCCCAGCATTTT.